This T cell receptor (beta chain) was recorded in a study of blood T cells in healthy people across ages. The study, taken as a whole, reports: There was no known CMV status for donors, so expanded clonotype changes were possibly confounded. Total diversity from one million sequenced T cells was likely underestimated. Per million T cells, TCR beta diversity dropped about linearly as age rose.

Turning to this clonotype: Antigen specificity is unknown. The junction differs from germline at one of its ends, possibly a read error.

Donors were systemically healthy Caucasian individuals from Russia aged roughly 6 to 100 years. Combining a sample-barcoded 5' primer with a J-beta primer mix, a second PCR ran for about 7 to 11 cycles. A single record per CDR3 protein comes from TCRdb applying MiXCR to the 5' RACE reads. Of 650,000 to 1,000,000 distinct CDR3 sequences in the sample, 35% to 50% are singletons; the top ten hold around 18%. Material for sequencing was blood. This sequence was found in a man aged 80 or over in good health.

The CDR3 is CAGSLGRGAVQETQYF. CDR3 nucleotide sequence: TGTGCCGGCAGTTTAGGCAGGGGGGCTGTCCAAGAGACCCAGTACTTC. J is TRBJ2-5 and V is TRBV12-3 or TRBV12-4, with TRBD1 as a possible D gene (7 bases). The CDR3 is made up of 16 amino acids.